The clone carrying this T cell receptor beta chain was observed a few times. The data were obtained in a study of early T cells in non-severe SARS-CoV-2 infection. At the level of the study: It was bulk RNA from unsorted whole blood that was sequenced, and the chains were unpaired.

TCRdb itself ran the 5' RACE reads through MiXCR, one entry per CDR3 protein. The sample lists 35,000 to 40,000 distinct CDR3 sequences; about 3.9% were seen once. Trimming left V 1 base short and J 1 base short, with 5 bases between. The CDR3 length is 14 residues. Germline V CDR1 and CDR2: LNHDA, SQIVND (reference sequence). This chain connects TRBV19 to TRBJ2-1; D ambiguous. The sequence derives from an adult who was a healthcare worker with PCR-confirmed SARS-CoV-2 infection or an uninfected control (not recorded which). The sample consisted of whole blood. In nucleotides, the CDR3 is TGTGCCAGTAGTATAGCGCGTTCCTACAATGAGCAGTTCTTC. Its protein is CASSIARSYNEQFF.